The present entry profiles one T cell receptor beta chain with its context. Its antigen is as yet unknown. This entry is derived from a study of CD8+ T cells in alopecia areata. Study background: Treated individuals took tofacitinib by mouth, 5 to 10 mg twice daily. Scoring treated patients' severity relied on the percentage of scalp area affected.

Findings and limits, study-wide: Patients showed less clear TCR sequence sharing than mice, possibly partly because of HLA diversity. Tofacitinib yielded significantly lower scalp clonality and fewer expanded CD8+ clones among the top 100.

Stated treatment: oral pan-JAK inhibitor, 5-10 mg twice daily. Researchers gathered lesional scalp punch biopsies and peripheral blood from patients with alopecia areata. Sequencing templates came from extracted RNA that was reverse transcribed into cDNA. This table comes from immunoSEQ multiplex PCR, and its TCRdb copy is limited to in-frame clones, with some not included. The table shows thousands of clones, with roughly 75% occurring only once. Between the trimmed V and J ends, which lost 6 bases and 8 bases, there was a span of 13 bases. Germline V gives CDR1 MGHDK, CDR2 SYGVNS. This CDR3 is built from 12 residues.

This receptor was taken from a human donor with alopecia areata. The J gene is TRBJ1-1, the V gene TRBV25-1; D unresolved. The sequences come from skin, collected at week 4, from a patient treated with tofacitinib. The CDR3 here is CASSHGGPEAFF. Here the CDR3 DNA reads TGTGCCAGCAGCCACGGCGGTCCGGAAGCTTTCTTT.